One and the same sample provided the 24 T cell receptor beta chains below, sequenced in a study of blood T cell repertoires in COVID-19. Sequencing used immunoSEQ multiplex PCR; TCRdb keeps in-frame clones, though not all of them. The sample lists a few hundred thousand clones, around 83% occurring once. The source material was PBMCs or T cells enriched from blood (not recorded which). The receptors were sampled from a woman between 45 and 65 years old who had recovered from COVID-19.

This clone occurred once. The J gene is TRBJ2-1, the V gene TRBV11-2; TRBD2 agrees at 8 bases. The CDR3 is made up of 16 amino acids. Looked up from germline, CDR1 is SGHAT and CDR2 is FQNNGV. J was trimmed by 1 base and V by 0 bases; bases with no gene match: 2. CDR3 nucleotides: TGTGCCAGCAGCTTAGAAGCGGGAGTGTCCTACAATGAGCAGTTCTTC. The encoded protein is CASSLEAGVSYNEQFF.

This clone was seen a few times. V gene TRBV29-1 combines with J gene TRBJ1-2; no definite D call. The CDR3 has 14 amino acids. The germline gives CDR1 SQVTM, CDR2 ANQGSEA. Between the trimmed V and J ends, which lost 6 bases and 4 bases, there was a span of 18 bases. The CDR3 is CSVSSRGPGYGYTF. CDR3 DNA sequence: TGCAGCGTATCCTCGAGAGGGCCCGGCTATGGCTACACCTTC.

The chain joins TRBV7-9 to TRBJ1-4; TRBD1 matches 9 bases. The J segment lost 7 bases and the V segment lost 6 bases, leaving 6 bases of the junction unmatched. This CDR3 comprises 14 residues. Germline CDR1 is SEHNR and CDR2 is FQNEAQ (reference sequence). The CDR3 DNA reads as TGTGCCAGCAGTCGACAGGGGGACCGTGAAAAACTGTTTTTT. Translating gives CASSRQGDREKLFF.

The gene calls are TRBV10-3 and TRBJ2-2, with 8 bases identical to TRBD1. The CDR3 contains 16 residues. V was clipped by 3 bases and J by 7 bases; unmatched bases: 10. Germline V gene data show CDR1 as ENHRY and CDR2 as SYGVKD. The CDR3 DNA reads as TGTGCCATCAGTGAATCAGGGGGCCTCAAGGTCGGGGAGCTGTTTTTT. Its translation is CAISESGGLKVGELFF.

J is TRBJ2-1 and V is TRBV3-1 (or the pseudogene TRBV3-2); 7 bases are a match to TRBD2. Germline CDR1 is LGHDT and CDR2 is YNNKEL (reference sequence). The CDR3 length is 16 residues. Trimming removed 3 bases from V and 6 bases from J; junction bases left unmatched: 11. The CDR3 spells CASSQRGGGGSNEQFF. The CDR3 bases are TGTGCCAGCAGCCAGCGAGGTGGGGGAGGGAGCAATGAGCAGTTCTTC.

This clone was found a few times. The rearrangement joins TRBV6-2 or TRBV6-3 to TRBJ1-5; 11 nucleotides align to TRBD1. Unmatched junction bases numbered 22, after V lost 4 bases and J lost 5 bases. The CDR3 covers 21 residues. CDR1 MNHEY and CDR2 SVGEGT come from the germline V gene. DNA for the CDR3: TGTGCCAGCAGTTCCTTCCTCCCCGGACAGGGGGCAGTGGTCGGGGATCAGCCCCAGCATTTT. Amino acids: CASSSFLPGQGAVVGDQPQHF.

This chain links TRBV19 with TRBJ2-1; the D gene is possibly TRBD2 (6 bases). V was shortened by 1 base and J by 15 bases, with 13 bases between the two germline ends. This CDR3 has 12 amino acids. Germline values: CDR1 LNHDA, CDR2 SQIVND (reference sequence). In DNA form, the CDR3 reads TGTGCCAGTAGTATAGGGAGGGATTACTGGTTCTTC. Amino acids: CASSIGRDYWFF.

This clone has more than one count but fewer than ten. The chain is built from TRBV7-2 and TRBJ1-3; D remains unclear. V lost 2 bases and J lost 0, with 5 bases in between. There are 14 residues in the CDR3. Germline V CDR1 and CDR2: SGHTA, FQGNSA. This CDR3 is CASSLPSSGNTIYF. Written as DNA, the CDR3 is TGTGCCAGCAGCTTACCGAGCTCTGGAAACACCATATATTTT. Full variable domain (outside the CDR3, taken from reference TRBV7-2 and TRBJ1-3): GAGVSQSPSNKVTEKGKDVELRCDPISGHTALYWYRQSLGQGLEFLIYFQGNSAPDKSGLPSDRFSAERTGGSVSTLTIQRTQQEDSAVYLCASSLPSSGNTIYFGEGSWLTVV.

The rearrangement uses TRBV6-4 and TRBJ2-7, with 7 nucleotides matching TRBD2. CDR3 length equals 13 residues. V trimming: 4 bases; J trimming: 3 bases; junction bases outside the gene matches: 3. CDR1 is MRHNA, CDR2 SNTAGT, per germline. The DNA of the CDR3 is TGTGCCAGCAGTGGCCCTAGCGGCTACGAGCAGTACTTC. This sequence encodes CASSGPSGYEQYF.

The V gene is TRBV5-4, the J gene TRBJ1-2; 8 nucleotides agree with TRBD1. The CDR3 is made up of 14 amino acids. CDR1 SGHNT and CDR2 YYREEE come from the germline V gene (reference sequence). V dropped 4 bases and J dropped 1; count of bases not matched to a gene: 3. As DNA, the CDR3 is TGTGCCAGCAGCCCCGGACAGGGTAACTATGGCTACACCTTC. This encodes CASSPGQGNYGYTF. Drawing the rest from reference TRBV5-4 and TRBJ1-2, the complete variable domain is ETGVTQSPTHLIKTRGQQVTLRCSSQSGHNTVSWYQQALGQGPQFIFQYYREEENGRGNFPPRFSGLQFPNYSSELNVNALELDDSALYLCASSPGQGNYGYTFGSGTRLTVV.

This clone was counted a single time. The rearrangement joins TRBV5-6 to TRBJ2-1; a possible D gene is TRBD2 (6 bases). Trimming cost V 4 bases and J 4 bases, with 18 bases left between them. The CDR3 runs 16 residues. Germline CDR1 and CDR2: SGHDT and YYEEEE. The CDR3 is CASSPHAGRRYNEQFF. In nucleotides, the CDR3 is TGTGCCAGCAGCCCCCACGCGGGGCGCAGGTACAATGAGCAGTTCTTC.

This sequence joins TRBV4-2 and TRBJ1-2; 9 nucleotides align to TRBD1. V gave up 2 bases and J gave up 7 bases; unmatched junction bases: 11. Germline values: CDR1 LGHNA, CDR2 YNFKEQ. The CDR3 extends over 16 amino acids. CDR3 coding DNA: TGTGCCAGCAGCCAACCGATGGACAGGGGAGGTGGTGGCTACACCTTC. Its protein product is CASSQPMDRGGGGYTF.

The rearrangement joins TRBV5-1 to TRBJ2-1; TRBD2 is a possible D gene (5 bases). The germline V gene has CDR1 SGHRS and CDR2 YFSETQ. The CDR3 spans 14 residues. V lost 0 bases, J lost 4 bases, and 8 bases lay in between. CDR3 nucleotides: TGCGCCAGCAGCTTGGACCGGGGTTACAATGAGCAGTTCTTC. It translates to CASSLDRGYNEQFF.

This rearrangement joins TRBV6-5 to TRBJ2-3; 7 nucleotides line up with TRBD1. The length of the CDR3 is 14 residues. The germline CDR1 and CDR2 sequences are MNHEY and SVGAGI. V lost 6 bases, J lost 1 base, and 4 bases stayed unmatched. DNA of the CDR3: TGTGCCAGCAGCAGGGACAGCCGCACAGATACGCAGTATTTT. Amino acids: CASSRDSRTDTQYF.

This sequence joins TRBV23-1 and TRBJ2-7; 7 nucleotides agree with TRBD2. TRBV23-1 is recorded as an ORF, its role being uncertain. The CDR3 totals 17 residues. V lost 6 bases and J lost 2; bases outside the gene matches: 16. CDR3 protein: CASRNVGASGTTYEQYF. CDR3 DNA sequence: TGCGCCAGCAGAAACGTCGGGGCTAGCGGCACTACCTACGAGCAGTACTTC.

The chain employs TRBV4-1 and TRBJ1-2, with a possible D match to TRBD1 (5 bases). CDR1 MGHRA and CDR2 YSYEKL come from the germline V gene. Trimming took 1 base from V and 7 from J, leaving 13 bases between them. This CDR3 has 14 residues. The CDR3 region has the DNA TGCGCCAGCAGCCAAGTCTCAGGGAACCTTGGCTACACCTTC. It codes for CASSQVSGNLGYTF.

DNA for the CDR3: TGTGCCAGCAGCCTCCGGGACAGGGGGCTAGGTGAGCAGTTCTTC. This codes for CASSLRDRGLGEQFF. The chain has TRBV7-9 and TRBJ2-1, with 12 bases matching TRBD1. Germline trimming cut 5 bases from V and 9 bases from J; bases unmatched to any gene: 8. The CDR3 length is 15 residues. Looked up from germline, CDR1 is SEHNR and CDR2 is FQNEAQ (reference sequence).

The rearrangement joins TRBV7-9 to TRBJ1-2; tentatively, D is TRBD1 (6 bases). The CDR3 sequence is 16 residues long. CDR1 is SEHNR and CDR2 is FQNEAQ in the germline V gene (reference sequence). V shed 6 bases and J shed 4 bases, with 21 bases lying between them. The DNA of the CDR3 is TGTGCCAGCAGTCCTGCTCTAGGGGGACCGACCTATGGCTACACCTTC. The encoded protein is CASSPALGGPTYGYTF.

This chain connects TRBV3-1 (or the pseudogene TRBV3-2) to TRBJ2-1; 7 nucleotides match TRBD2. Germline CDR1 LGHDT, CDR2 YNNKEL (reference sequence). The CDR3 contains 15 residues. V lost 1 base, J lost 4 bases, and 4 bases stayed unmatched. This CDR3 is CASSQGSGMYNEQFF. The CDR3 nucleotides are TGTGCCAGCAGCCAAGGAAGCGGGATGTACAATGAGCAGTTCTTC.

The rearrangement joins TRBV7-6 to TRBJ2-7; D not certain. The CDR3 contains 14 residues. Trimming left V 2 bases short and J 2 bases short, with 10 bases between. Germline CDR1 is SGHVS and CDR2 is FNYEAQ. CDR3 sequence reads: CASSLQPQAYEQYF. Written as DNA, the CDR3 is TGTGCCAGCAGCTTACAGCCTCAGGCCTACGAGCAGTACTTC.

The sample holds one count of this clone. The genes are TRBV30 and TRBJ2-7, with a possible D match to TRBD2 (6 bases). V was pared by 2 bases and J by 2 bases, with 13 bases between. The germline V gene has CDR1 GTSNPN and CDR2 SVGIG (reference sequence). The CDR3 totals 14 residues. The CDR3 DNA reads TGTGCCTGGAGTCATGGGCGGGGTGCCTACGAGCAGTACTTC. It yields the protein CAWSHGRGAYEQYF.

The chain couples TRBV4-3 to TRBJ1-1; D not resolved. The germline V gene has CDR1 LGHNA and CDR2 YSLEER. The V and J ends lost 1 base and 2 bases respectively, with 5 bases between them. The CDR3 contains 13 residues. The CDR3 sequence: CASSQVHNTEAFF. The CDR3 coding sequence is TGCGCCAGCAGCCAAGTTCATAACACTGAAGCTTTCTTT.

This clone occurred a few times. The chain has TRBV5-1 and TRBJ1-1, with D uncertain. The V gene's germline CDR1 is SGHRS and CDR2 YFSETQ. The CDR3 sequence is 14 residues long. V was trimmed by 0 bases and J by 1 base, leaving 7 bases between them. This CDR3 reads CASSLVSKNTEAFF. CDR3 DNA sequence: TGCGCCAGCAGCTTGGTGTCCAAGAACACTGAAGCTTTCTTT.

The chain recombines TRBV2 with TRBJ1-6; 9 bases align to TRBD1. This CDR3 has 14 residues. V trimming: 4 bases; J trimming: 13 bases; junction bases outside the gene matches: 8. Germline assignment: CDR1 SNHLY and CDR2 FYNNEI. CDR3 sequence: CASSADRGYPPLHF. For the CDR3, the DNA is TGTGCCAGCAGTGCGGACAGGGGATACCCCCCCCTCCACTTT.